This T cell receptor beta chain was profiled in a study of blood T cell repertoires in COVID-19. Background on the study: Acute and convalescent COVID-19 specimens originated in the United States, Italy and Spain.

Original analysis: Quantification of nucleated cells was approximated via reference gene primer amplification. Generated by immunoSEQ multiplex PCR, the TCRdb table keeps only in-frame clones and is missing some. V, J and clone size derive from that table, while D and trimming were established from the DNA sequence. The sample has around 140,000 clones, 75% to 90% seen once; the top ten hold approximately 45%. There are a few counts of this clone. The CDR3 sequence is 15 residues long. The germline gives CDR1 LGHNT, CDR2 FRNRAP. After removal of 6 bases from V and 1 base from J, the junction contained 6 bases not matched to a gene.

This receptor was taken from a human donor in a cohort sampled during active COVID-19. The chain joins TRBV12-5 to TRBJ2-3; 8 bases map to TRBD2. The specimen sequenced was peripheral blood. The chain's CDR3 is CASGGGLARTDTQYF. CDR3 nucleotides: TGTGCTAGTGGCGGAGGACTAGCCCGCACAGATACGCAGTATTTT.